This T cell receptor (beta chain) was captured in a study of cytomegalovirus exposure and HLA in healthy donors. The V and J ends lost 4 bases and 0 bases respectively, with 10 bases between them. CDR1 and CDR2 from the germline V gene are SGHVS and FQNEAQ. The CDR3 has 15 amino acids. The study ran its PCR with 60 Vbeta and 13 Jbeta primers. Sequenced by immunoSEQ multiplex PCR; TCRdb stores in-frame clones only, minus some. The table records roughly 100,000 clones, roughly 79% of them present only once. The sample holds one count of this clone. The sequence was obtained from a man aged 60 to 75 in good health and CMV-seropositive. The rearrangement links TRBV7-8 to TRBJ1-5; D unresolved. Source material: PBMCs. CDR3 coding DNA: TGTGCCAGCAGCTCACACAGTGATAGCAATCAGCCCCAGCATTTT. Translation gives CASSSHSDSNQPQHF. The whole variable domain, remainder taken from reference TRBV7-8 and TRBJ1-5, is GAGVSQSPRYKVAKRGQDVALRCDPISGHVSLFWYQQALGQGPEFLTYFQNEAQLDKSGLPSDRFFAERPEGSVSTLKIQRTQQEDSAVYLCASSSHSDSNQPQHFGDGTRLSIL.